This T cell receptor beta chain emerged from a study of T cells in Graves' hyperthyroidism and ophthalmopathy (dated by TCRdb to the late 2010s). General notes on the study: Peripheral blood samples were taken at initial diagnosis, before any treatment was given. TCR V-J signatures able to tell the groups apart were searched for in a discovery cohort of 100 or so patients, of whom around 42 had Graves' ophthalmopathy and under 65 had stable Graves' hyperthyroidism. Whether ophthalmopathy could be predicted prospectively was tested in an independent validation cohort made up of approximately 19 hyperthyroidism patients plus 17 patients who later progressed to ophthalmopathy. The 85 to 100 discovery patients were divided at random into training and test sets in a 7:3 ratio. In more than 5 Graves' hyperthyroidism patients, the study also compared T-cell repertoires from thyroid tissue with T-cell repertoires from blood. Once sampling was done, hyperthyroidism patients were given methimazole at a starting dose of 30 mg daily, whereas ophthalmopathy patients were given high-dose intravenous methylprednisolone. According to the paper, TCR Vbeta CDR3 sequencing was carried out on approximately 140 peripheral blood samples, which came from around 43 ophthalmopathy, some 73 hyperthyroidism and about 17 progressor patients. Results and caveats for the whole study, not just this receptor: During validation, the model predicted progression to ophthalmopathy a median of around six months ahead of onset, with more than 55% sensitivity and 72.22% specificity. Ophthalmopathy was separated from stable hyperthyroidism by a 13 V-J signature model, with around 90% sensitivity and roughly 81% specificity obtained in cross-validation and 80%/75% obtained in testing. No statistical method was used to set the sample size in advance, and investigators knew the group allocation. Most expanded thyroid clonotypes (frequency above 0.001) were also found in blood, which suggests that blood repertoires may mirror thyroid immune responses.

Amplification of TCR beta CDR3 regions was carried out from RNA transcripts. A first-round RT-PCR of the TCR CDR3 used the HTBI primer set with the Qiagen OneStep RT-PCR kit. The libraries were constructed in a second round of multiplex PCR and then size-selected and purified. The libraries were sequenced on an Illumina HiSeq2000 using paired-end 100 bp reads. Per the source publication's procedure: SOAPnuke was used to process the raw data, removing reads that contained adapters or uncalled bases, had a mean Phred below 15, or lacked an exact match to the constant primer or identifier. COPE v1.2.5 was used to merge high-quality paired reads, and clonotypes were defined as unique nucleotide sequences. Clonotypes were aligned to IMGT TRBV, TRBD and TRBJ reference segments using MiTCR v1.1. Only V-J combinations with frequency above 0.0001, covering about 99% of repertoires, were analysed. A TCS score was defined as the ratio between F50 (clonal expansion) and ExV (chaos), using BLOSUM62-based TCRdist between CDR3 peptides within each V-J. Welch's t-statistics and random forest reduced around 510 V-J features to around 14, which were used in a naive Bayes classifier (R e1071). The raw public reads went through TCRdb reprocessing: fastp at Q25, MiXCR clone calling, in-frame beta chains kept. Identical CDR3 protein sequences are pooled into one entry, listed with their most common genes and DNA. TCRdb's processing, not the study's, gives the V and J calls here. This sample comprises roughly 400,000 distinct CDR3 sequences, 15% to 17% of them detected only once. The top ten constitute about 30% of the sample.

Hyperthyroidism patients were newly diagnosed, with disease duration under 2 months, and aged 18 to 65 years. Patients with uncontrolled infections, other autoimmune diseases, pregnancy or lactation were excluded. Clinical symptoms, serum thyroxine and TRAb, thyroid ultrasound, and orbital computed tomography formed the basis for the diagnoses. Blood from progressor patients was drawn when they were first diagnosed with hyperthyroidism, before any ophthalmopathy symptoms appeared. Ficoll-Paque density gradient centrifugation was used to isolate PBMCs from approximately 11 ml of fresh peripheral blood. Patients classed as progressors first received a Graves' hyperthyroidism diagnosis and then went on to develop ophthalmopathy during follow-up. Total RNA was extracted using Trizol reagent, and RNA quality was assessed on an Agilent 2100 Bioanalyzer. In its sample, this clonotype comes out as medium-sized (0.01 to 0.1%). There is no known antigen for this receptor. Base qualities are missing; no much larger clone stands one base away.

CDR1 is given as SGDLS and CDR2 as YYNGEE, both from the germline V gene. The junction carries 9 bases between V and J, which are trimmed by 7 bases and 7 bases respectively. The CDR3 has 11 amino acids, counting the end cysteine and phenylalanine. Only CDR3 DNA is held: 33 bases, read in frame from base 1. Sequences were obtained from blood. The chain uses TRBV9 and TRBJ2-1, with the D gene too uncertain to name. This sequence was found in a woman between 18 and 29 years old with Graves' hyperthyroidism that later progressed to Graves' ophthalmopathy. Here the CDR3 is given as CASEDGNEQFF. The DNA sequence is TGTGCCAGCGAAGACGGTAATGAGCAGTTCTTC.